Listed below are T cell receptor beta chains from one sample, sequenced in a study of a mutant IDH1 vaccine in newly diagnosed glioma. Their target antigens are unknown. Libraries were prepared by immunoSEQ multiplex PCR; TCRdb keeps only in-frame clonotypes and omits some of them. The sample contains some 49,000 clones, over 75% of which appear only once. This specimen consisted of PBMCs, obtained from a glioma patient whose treatment included an IDH1 peptide vaccine. Receptor source: a woman aged 35 to 49 with glioma. Some clones in this sample may be carry-over from other donors' samples. Both conserved end residues are part of each CDR3. D genes are given only for firm matches.

J gene	V gene	D gene	CDR3 DNA	CDR3 protein
TRBJ2-7	TRBV5-6	NA	TGTGCCAGCAGCATTCAGGACGCCGAGCAGTACTTC	CASSIQDAEQYF
TRBJ1-5	TRBV11-2	NA	TGTGCCAGCAGCTTCCCGGGTCAGCCCCAGCATTTT	CASSFPGQPQHF
TRBJ1-1	TRBV12-5	NA	TGTGCTAGTGGTCTGAAGGTAAACACTGAAGCTTTCTTT	CASGLKVNTEAFF
TRBJ2-3	TRBV6-5	NA	TGTGCCAGCAGTTACGGCGGCAGCGCAAGAGGGGATACGCAGTATTTT	CASSYGGSARGDTQYF
TRBJ1-1	TRBV19	NA	TGTGCCAGTAGTAGAGGGGGGCGTGAAGCTTTCTTT	CASSRGGREAFF
TRBJ1-2	TRBV10-3	TRBD1	TGTGCCATCAAGAACTCAGGGGGCGGAAACTATGGCTACACCTTC	CAIKNSGGGNYGYTF
TRBJ1-1	TRBV18	NA	TGTGCCAGCTCCCCCAGCGCCTTGATGAACACTGAAGCTTTCTTT	CASSPSALMNTEAFF
TRBJ2-7	TRBV2	NA	TGTGCCAGCAGTCGCCAAGGACGGGCCTACGAGCAGTACTTC	CASSRQGRAYEQYF
TRBJ2-5	TRBV5-1	NA	TGCGCCAGCAGCCTAAACCGGGCGCCTCAAGAGACCCAGTACTTC	CASSLNRAPQETQYF
TRBJ1-1	TRBV27	TRBD1	TGTGCCAGCAGTTGGGACAGGGGGGGAAACACTGAAGCTTTCTTT	CASSWDRGGNTEAFF
TRBJ2-2	TRBV5-1	NA	TGCGCCAGCAGCTTGGCGTCGGGGAGATTGAACACCGGGGAGCTGTTTTTT	CASSLASGRLNTGELFF
TRBJ2-5	TRBV5-1	NA	TGCGCCAGCTTCGGGGGGCCACAAGAGACCCAGTACTTC	CASFGGPQETQYF
TRBJ1-2	TRBV6-5	TRBD1	TGTGCCAGCAGTTATAACACAGGGGGAGTCTATGGCTACACCTTC	CASSYNTGGVYGYTF
TRBJ2-3	TRBV14	NA	TGTGCCAGCAGTTTGGGGGCCCTGAATACGCAGTATTTT	CASSLGALNTQYF